This TCR beta chain was sequenced in a study of spatial heterogeneity in lung cancer. This clonotype came up many times. Carried by each TCR cDNA molecule was a unique molecular identifier. MiXCR, run by TCRdb on the 5' RACE reads, gives a single entry per CDR3 protein. The sample lists approximately 24,000 distinct CDR3 sequences, approximately 4.8% occurring once. The germline gives CDR1 MDHEN, CDR2 SYDVKM. This CDR3 spans 15 amino acids. V shed 4 bases, J shed 3 bases, and the junction held 5 bases outside the gene matches. Time point given: sample taken at primary tumor resection. Untreated early-stage non-small cell lung cancer patients, about 70 in total, were the donors. Whole RNA was taken from tumor, nontumor lung or frozen PBMC; it was then sequenced unsorted.

The chain combines TRBV28 with TRBJ2-1; 8 bases are a match to TRBD1. This receptor was obtained from a male donor with early-stage non-small cell lung cancer. Sequences were derived from PBMCs, sampled at surgery. CDR3 loop: CASSSTGDRYNEQFF. The CDR3, as DNA: TGTGCCAGCAGTTCGACAGGGGACCGCTACAATGAGCAGTTCTTC.